The present TCR beta chain was sequenced within a study of molecular identifiers for immune sequencing clone quantification (dated by TCRdb to the late 2010s). With respect to the entire study: For a replicate experiment, the RNA from either approximately 20,000 or 100,000 naive CD8 T cells was divided into five aliquots, and four of those aliquots went on to sequencing. This methods study used CD8 T cells to benchmark TCR RNA copy counting and molecular-identifier clustering-based TCR repertoire sequencing (MIDCIRS).

Naive CD8 T cell libraries were made from about 20,000 to 1,000,000 sorted cells using 10%, 30% or 50% of purified RNA. On a BD FACSAria II, naive CD8 T cells were FACS-sorted as CD8+CD4-CCR7+CD45RA+ and collected into RLT Plus buffer. To test detection sensitivity, Jurkat RNA equivalent to ten TCR copies was spiked into samples of roughly 18,000-1,100,000 naive CD8 T cells. CD8 T cells were enriched using RosetteSep CD8+ T Cell Enrichment Cocktail and Ficoll-Paque, and the enriched cells then underwent ACK red cell lysis. Germline trimming: 3 bases from V, 3 bases from J; junction bases outside gene matches: 13. CDR1 and CDR2 were assigned from the germline V gene as MGHDK and SYGVNS. The CDR3 covers 17 residues, taking in both the cysteine and the phenylalanine. The only DNA kept is the CDR3, 51 bases in frame from the first base. General conclusions and limits of the study: Highly expanded clone sizes could be underestimated because identical TCR molecules may share a barcode. The naive libraries included spiked-in Jurkat TCR RNA (around nine copies' worth), and this Jurkat TCR RNA is not part of the donor repertoire. Clones above 20 RNA copies held over 99% of molecules in CMV-specific effector cells but under 1% in naive cells. Without barcode sub-clustering, chimeric consensus sequences inflated TCR diversity; chimeras reached as high as 47%. Modeling estimated 3 to 3.5 recovered TCR RNA copies per cell, compared with about ten by digital PCR, which implies roughly 29% capture efficiency. Even against a background of some 1 million naive CD8 T cells, spiked-in Jurkat TCR RNA amounting to a single cell's worth was reported to be detectable.

This clonotype was seen a handful of times. No cognate antigen has been identified for it. Base qualities were left out, and no much larger clone turns up one base away. Library prep was done by PCR. Sequenced on an Illumina HiSeq 4000. Bulk TCR libraries were generated as previously described, with the TCR primers listed in Table S5 used. Total RNA was purified with the Qiagen AllPrep DNA/RNA kit. Before analysis, reads from multiple sequencing runs of one library were combined. Regarding the original processing steps: Only reads with exact TCR constant sequence were kept, trimmed to 150 nt, and grouped by their 12-nt molecular barcodes. Reads within each barcode group were sub-clustered using a 15% Levenshtein threshold, and quality-weighted consensus sequences were constructed for each RNA molecule. Non-functional sequences were removed, as were lower-count sequences one edit away from another. Based on fitting two negative binomial distributions, any barcode sub-cluster with under 20% of the maximum read count was discarded. TCRdb ran its own pipeline on the public reads, namely fastp trimming at Q25 and MiXCR clone calling, and kept in-frame beta chains. Merged by CDR3 protein, the rows form single entries marked with the most common genes and DNA. The V and J calls reflect TCRdb's pipeline rather than the authors' work. For this sample the table gives more than 450,000 distinct CDR3 sequences, of which about 22% were detected only once. 0.7% to 1% of the sample is held by the ten biggest clonotypes.

The chain joins TRBV25-1 to TRBJ2-5; a stretch of 7 junction bases matches TRBD2. This clonotype was sampled from a human donor in good health. Some libraries in this study had Jurkat cell RNA spiked in. Material: naive CD8+ T cells from blood, with Jurkat cell RNA spiked in. This sample's cell subset or site label indicates: FACS-sorted CD8+CD4-CCR7+CD45RA+ naive T cells. The CDR3 in this case is CASSEASWREFEETQYF. The DNA sequence is given as TGTGCCAGCAGTGAGGCTAGCTGGCGGGAGTTTGAAGAGACCCAGTACTTC.